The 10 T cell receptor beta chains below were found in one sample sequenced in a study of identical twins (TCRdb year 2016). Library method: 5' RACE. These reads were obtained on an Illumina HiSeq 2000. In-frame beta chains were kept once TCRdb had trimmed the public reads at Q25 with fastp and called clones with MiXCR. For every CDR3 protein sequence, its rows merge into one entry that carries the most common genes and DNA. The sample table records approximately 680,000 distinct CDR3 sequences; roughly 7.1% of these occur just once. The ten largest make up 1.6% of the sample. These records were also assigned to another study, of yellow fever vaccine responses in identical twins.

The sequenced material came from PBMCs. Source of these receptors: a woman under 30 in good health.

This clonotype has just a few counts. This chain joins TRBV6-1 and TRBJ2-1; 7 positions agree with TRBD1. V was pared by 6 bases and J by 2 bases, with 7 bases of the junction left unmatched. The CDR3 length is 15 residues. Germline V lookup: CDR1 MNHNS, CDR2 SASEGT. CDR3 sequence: CASRITGETYNEQFF. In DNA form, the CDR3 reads TGTGCCAGCAGAATAACAGGGGAGACCTACAATGAGCAGTTCTTC.

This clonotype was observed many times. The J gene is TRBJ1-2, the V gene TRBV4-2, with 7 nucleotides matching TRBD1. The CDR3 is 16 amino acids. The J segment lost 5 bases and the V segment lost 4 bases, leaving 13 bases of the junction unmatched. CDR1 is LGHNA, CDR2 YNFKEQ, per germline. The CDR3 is CASSPQAGQDSYGYTF. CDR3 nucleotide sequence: TGTGCCAGCAGCCCCCAAGCTGGACAGGATTCTTATGGCTACACCTTC.

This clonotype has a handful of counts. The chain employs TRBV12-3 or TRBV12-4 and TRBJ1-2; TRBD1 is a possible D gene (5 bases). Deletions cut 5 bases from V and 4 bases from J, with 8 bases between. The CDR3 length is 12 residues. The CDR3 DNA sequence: TGTGCCAGCAGTCAGGGAACCTATGGCTACACCTTC. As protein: CASSQGTYGYTF.

In nucleotides, the CDR3 is TGTGCCAGCAAAAGCCGGGACAGGGGGCGAAGGGGATCCTACGAGCAGTACTTC. Protein sequence: CASKSRDRGRRGSYEQYF. The chain is built from TRBV6-1 and TRBJ2-7; 12 positions match TRBD1. This CDR3 has 18 amino acids. Germline V gene data show CDR1 as MNHNS and CDR2 as SASEGT. With V trimmed by 7 bases and J by 1 base, 14 bases remained unmatched.

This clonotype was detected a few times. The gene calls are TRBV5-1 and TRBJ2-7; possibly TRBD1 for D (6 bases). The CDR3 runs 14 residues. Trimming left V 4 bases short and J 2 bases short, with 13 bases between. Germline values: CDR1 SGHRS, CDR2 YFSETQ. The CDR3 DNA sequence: TGCGCCAGCAGCCAAACAGGGAACCCCTACGAGCAGTACTTC. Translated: CASSQTGNPYEQYF.

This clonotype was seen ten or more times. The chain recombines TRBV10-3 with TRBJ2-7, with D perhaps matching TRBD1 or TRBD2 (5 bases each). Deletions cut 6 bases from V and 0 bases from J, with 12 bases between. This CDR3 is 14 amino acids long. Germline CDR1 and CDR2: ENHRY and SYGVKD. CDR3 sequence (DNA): TGTGCCATCAGAGCCGGGACGGACTCCTACGAGCAGTACTTC. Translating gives CAIRAGTDSYEQYF.

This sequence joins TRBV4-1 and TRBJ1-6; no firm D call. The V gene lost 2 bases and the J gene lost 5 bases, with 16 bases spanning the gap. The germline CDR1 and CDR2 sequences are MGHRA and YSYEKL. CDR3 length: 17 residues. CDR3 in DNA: TGCGCCAGCAGCCAACTGACTGACGACTTTAATAATTCACCCCTCCACTTT. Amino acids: CASSQLTDDFNNSPLHF.

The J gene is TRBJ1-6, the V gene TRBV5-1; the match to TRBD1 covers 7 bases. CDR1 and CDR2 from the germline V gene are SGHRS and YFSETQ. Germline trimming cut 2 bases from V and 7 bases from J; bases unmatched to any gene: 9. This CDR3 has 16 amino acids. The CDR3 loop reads CASSFVRDSLNSPLHF. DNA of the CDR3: TGCGCCAGCAGCTTCGTCCGGGACAGCCTAAATTCACCCCTCCACTTT.

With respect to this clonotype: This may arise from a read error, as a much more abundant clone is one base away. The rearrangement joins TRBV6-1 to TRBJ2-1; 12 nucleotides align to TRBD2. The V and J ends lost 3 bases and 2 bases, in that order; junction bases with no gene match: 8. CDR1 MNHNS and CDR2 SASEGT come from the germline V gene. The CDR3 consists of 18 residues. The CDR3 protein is CASSETRTSGNTYNEQFF. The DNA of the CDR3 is TGTGCCAGCAGTGAGACCCGGACTAGCGGGAATACCTACAATGAGCAGTTCTTC.

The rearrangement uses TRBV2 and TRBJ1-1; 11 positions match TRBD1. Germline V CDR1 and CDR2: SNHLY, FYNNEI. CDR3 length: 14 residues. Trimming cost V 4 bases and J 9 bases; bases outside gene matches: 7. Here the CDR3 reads CASSGTGGSWKAFF. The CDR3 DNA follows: TGTGCCAGCAGTGGGACAGGGGGCTCTTGGAAAGCTTTCTTT. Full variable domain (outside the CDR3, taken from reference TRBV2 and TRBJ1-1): EPEVTQTPSHQVTQMGQEVILRCVPISNHLYFYWYRQILGQKVEFLVSFYNNEISEKSEIFDDQFSVERPDGSNFTLKIRSTKLEDSAMYFCASSGTGGSWKAFFGQGTRLTVV.